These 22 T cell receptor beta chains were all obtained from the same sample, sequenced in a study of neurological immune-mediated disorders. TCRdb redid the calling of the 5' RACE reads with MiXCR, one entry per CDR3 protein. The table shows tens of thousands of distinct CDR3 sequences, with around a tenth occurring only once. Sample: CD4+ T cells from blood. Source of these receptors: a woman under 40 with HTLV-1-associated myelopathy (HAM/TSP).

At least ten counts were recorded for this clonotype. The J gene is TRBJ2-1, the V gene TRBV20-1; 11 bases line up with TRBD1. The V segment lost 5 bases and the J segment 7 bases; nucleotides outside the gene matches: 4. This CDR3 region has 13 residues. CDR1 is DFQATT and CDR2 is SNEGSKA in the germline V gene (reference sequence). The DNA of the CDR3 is TGCAGTGCTCCCCGGGACAGGGGGAATGAGCAGTTCTTC. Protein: CSAPRDRGNEQFF.

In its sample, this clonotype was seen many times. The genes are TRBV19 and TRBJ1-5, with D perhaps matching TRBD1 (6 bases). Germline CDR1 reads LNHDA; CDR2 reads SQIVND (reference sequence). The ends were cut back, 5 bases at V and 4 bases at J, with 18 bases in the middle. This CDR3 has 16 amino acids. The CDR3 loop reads CASSVRRQVRNQPQHF. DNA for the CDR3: TGTGCCAGTAGTGTTCGCCGACAGGTACGGAATCAGCCCCAGCATTTT.

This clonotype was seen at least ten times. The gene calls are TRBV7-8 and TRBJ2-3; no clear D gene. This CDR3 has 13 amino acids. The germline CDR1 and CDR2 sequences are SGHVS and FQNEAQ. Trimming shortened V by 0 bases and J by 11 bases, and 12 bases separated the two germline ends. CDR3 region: CASSLARHPRQYF. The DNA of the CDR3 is TGTGCCAGCAGCTTAGCTAGGCACCCCAGGCAGTATTTT. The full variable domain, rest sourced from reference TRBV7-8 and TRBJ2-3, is GAGVSQSPRYKVAKRGQDVALRCDPISGHVSLFWYQQALGQGPEFLTYFQNEAQLDKSGLPSDRFFAERPEGSVSTLKIQRTQQEDSAVYLCASSLARHPRQYFGPGTRLTVL.

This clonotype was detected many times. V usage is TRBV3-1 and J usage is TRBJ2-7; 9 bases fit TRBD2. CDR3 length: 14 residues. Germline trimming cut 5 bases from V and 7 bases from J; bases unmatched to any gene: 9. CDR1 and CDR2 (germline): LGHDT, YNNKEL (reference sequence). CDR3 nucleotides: TGTGCCAGCAGCTACACCGGACTAGCGAGGGAGCAGTACTTC. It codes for CASSYTGLAREQYF.

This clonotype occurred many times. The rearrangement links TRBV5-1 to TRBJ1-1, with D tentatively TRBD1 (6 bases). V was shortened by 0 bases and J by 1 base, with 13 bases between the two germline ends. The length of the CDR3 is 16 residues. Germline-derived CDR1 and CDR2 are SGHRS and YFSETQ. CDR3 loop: CASSLDGGRGNTEAFF. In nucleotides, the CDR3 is TGCGCCAGCAGCTTGGATGGGGGCCGGGGGAACACTGAAGCTTTCTTT.

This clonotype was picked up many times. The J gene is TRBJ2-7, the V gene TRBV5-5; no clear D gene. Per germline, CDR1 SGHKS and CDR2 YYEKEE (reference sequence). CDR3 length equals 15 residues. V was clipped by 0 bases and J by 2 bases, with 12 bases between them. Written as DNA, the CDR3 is TGTGCCAGCAGCTTGGCCGTGACGGCGACCTACGAGCAGTACTTC. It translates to CASSLAVTATYEQYF.

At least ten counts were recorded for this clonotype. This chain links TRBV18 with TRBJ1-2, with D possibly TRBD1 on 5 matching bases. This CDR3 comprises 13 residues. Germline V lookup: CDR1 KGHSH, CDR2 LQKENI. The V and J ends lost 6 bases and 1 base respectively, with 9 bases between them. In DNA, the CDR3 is TGTGCCAGCTCGAGCAGGGATAACTATGGCTACACCTTC. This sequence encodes CASSSRDNYGYTF.

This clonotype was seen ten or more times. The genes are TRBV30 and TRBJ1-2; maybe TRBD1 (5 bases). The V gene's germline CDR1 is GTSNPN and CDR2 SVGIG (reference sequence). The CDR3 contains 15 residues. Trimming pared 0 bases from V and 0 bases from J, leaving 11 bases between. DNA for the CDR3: TGTGCCTGGAGTGTTATGGACACTTCTAACTATGGCTACACCTTC. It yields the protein CAWSVMDTSNYGYTF.

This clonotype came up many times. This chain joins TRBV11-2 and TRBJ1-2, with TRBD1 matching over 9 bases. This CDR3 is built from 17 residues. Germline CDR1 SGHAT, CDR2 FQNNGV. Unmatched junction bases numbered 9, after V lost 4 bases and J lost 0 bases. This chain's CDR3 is CASSSIRRTGANYGYTF. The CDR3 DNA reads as TGTGCCAGCAGCTCTATCCGTAGGACAGGGGCTAACTATGGCTACACCTTC.

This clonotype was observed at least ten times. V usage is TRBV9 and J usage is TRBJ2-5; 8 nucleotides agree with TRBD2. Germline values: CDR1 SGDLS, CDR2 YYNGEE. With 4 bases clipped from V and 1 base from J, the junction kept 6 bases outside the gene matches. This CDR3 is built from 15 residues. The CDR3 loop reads CASSPRAGGQETQYF. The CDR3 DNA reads TGTGCCAGCAGCCCCCGTGCGGGGGGCCAAGAGACCCAGTACTTC.

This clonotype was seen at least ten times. The CDR3 DNA reads TGCGCCAGCAGCCACGCGAAGACAGGGGGCATAAGGAACTACGAGCAGTACTTC. The encoded protein is CASSHAKTGGIRNYEQYF. V gene TRBV5-1 combines with J gene TRBJ2-7; 10 bases line up with TRBD1. The CDR3 consists of 18 residues. The V gene end was trimmed by 4 bases and the J gene end by 3 bases; junction bases not matched to a gene: 16. In germline, CDR1 is SGHRS, CDR2 YFSETQ.

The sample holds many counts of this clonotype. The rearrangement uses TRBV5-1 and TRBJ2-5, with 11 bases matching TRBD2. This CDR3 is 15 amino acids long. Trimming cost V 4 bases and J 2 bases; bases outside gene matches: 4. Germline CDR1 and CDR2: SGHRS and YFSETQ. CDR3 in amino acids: CASSRGTSGQETQYF. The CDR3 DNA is TGCGCCAGCAGCCGGGGGACTAGCGGACAAGAGACCCAGTACTTC.

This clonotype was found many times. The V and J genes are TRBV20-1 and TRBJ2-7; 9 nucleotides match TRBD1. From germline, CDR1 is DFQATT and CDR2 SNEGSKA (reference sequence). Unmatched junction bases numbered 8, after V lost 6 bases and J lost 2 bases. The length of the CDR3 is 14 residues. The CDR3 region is CSAADRGTTYEQYF. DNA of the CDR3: TGCAGTGCCGCAGACAGGGGGACCACCTACGAGCAGTACTTC.

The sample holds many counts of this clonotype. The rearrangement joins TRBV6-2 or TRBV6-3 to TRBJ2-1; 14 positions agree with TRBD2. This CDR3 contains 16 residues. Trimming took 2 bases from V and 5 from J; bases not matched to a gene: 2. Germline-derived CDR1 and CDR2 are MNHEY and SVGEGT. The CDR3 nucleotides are TGTGCCAGCAGTTACGGACTAGCGGGGGGCCACAATGAGCAGTTCTTC. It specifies CASSYGLAGGHNEQFF.

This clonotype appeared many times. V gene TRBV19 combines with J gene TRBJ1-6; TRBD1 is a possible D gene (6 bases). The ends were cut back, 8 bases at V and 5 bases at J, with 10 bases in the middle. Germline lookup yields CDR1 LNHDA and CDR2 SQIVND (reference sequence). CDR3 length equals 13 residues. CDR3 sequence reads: CASGDTHNSPLHF. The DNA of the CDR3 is TGTGCCAGTGGGGACACCCATAATTCACCCCTCCACTTT.

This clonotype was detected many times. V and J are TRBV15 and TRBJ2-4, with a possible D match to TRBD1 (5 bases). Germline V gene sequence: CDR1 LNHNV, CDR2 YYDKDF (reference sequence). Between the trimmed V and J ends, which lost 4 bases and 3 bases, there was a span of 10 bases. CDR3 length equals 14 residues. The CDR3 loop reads CATSIQGGKNIQYF. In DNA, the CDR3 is TGTGCCACCAGCATCCAGGGCGGCAAAAACATTCAGTACTTC.

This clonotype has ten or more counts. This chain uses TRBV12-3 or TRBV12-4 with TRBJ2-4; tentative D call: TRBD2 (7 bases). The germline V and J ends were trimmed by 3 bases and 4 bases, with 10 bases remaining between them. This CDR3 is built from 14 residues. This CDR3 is CASSLGGLKNIQYF. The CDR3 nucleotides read TGTGCCAGCAGTTTGGGGGGGCTAAAAAACATTCAGTACTTC.

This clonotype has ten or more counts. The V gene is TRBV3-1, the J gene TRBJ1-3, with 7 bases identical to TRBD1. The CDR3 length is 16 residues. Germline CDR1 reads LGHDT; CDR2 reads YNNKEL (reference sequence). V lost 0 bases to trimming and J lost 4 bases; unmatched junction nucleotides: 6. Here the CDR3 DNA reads TGTGCCAGCAGCCAAGATATGACAGGGAGAGGAAACACCATATATTTT. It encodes CASSQDMTGRGNTIYF.

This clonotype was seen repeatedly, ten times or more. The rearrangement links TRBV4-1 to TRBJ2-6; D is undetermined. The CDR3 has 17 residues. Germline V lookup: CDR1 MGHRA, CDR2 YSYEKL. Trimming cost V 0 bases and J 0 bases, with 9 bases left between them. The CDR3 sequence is CASSQDKGFSGANVLTF. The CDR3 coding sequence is TGCGCCAGCAGCCAAGATAAGGGCTTCTCTGGGGCCAACGTCCTGACTTTC.

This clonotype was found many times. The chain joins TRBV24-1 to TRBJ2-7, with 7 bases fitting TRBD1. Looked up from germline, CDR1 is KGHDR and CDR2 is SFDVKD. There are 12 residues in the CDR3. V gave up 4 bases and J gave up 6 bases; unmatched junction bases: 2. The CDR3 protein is CATSETGFEQYF. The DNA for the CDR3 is TGTGCCACCAGTGAGACAGGGTTCGAGCAGTACTTC.

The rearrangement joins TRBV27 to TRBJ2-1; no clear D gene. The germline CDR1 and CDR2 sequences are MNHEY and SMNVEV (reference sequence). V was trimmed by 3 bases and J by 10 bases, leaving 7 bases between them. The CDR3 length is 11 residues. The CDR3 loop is CASSFNMEQFF. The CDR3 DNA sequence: TGTGCCAGCAGTTTTAACATGGAGCAGTTCTTC.

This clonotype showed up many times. In nucleotides, the CDR3 is TGTGCCAGCAGCTCTACCGGGACTACGGGCGATACGCAGTATTTT. Its protein product is CASSSTGTTGDTQYF. The chain joins TRBV11-2 to TRBJ2-3; 7 positions match TRBD2. Per the germline V gene, CDR1 is SGHAT and CDR2 is FQNNGV. The trim removed 4 bases at V and 6 bases at J, leaving 10 bases unmatched. The CDR3 has 15 residues.